The 22 T cell receptor beta chains listed next were all sequenced from one sample in a study of identical twins listed by TCRdb under 2016. The library was generated by 5' RACE. Sequencing instrument: Illumina HiSeq 2000. TCRdb ran its own pipeline on the public reads, namely fastp trimming at Q25 and MiXCR clone calling, and kept in-frame beta chains. All rows with the same CDR3 protein become a single entry with the most common DNA and genes. This sample comprises a few hundred thousand distinct CDR3 sequences, roughly 15% of them detected only once. The ten biggest clones cover 0.44% of the sample. These sequences were also reported in another study, on yellow fever vaccine responses in identical twins.

Sequencing was carried out using CD4+ T cells sorted from blood. The receptors were gathered from a woman aged 18-29 years in good health.

This clonotype has only a few counts. The V and J genes are TRBV6-1 and TRBJ2-7; TRBD2 is a possible D gene (6 bases). The CDR3 runs 14 residues. Deletions cut 6 bases from V and 2 bases from J, with 14 bases between. Germline V gene lookup returns CDR1 MNHNS and CDR2 SASEGT. Here the CDR3 reads CASSRGLTTYEQYF. The DNA of the CDR3 is TGTGCCAGCAGCCGGGGACTCACGACCTACGAGCAGTACTTC.

V is TRBV18 and J is TRBJ2-2; D not certain. This CDR3 has 15 amino acids. Trimming stripped 2 bases from V and 0 bases from J, with 7 bases between. Looked up from germline, CDR1 is KGHSH and CDR2 is LQKENI. CDR3 bases: TGTGCCAGCTCACCAGGACCCCCGAACACCGGGGAGCTGTTTTTT. Amino acids: CASSPGPPNTGELFF.

Concerning this clonotype itself: A read error may account for a junction end that differs from germline. V gene TRBV10-3 combines with J gene TRBJ2-7, with TRBD1 as a possible D gene (5 bases). The germline V gene has CDR1 ENHRY and CDR2 SYGVKD. CDR3 size: 13 residues. Here the CDR3 DNA reads TGTGCCATCAGTGAAGGACAAGGCTACGAGCAGTGCTTC. This gives the protein CAISEGQGYEQCF.

The rearrangement joins TRBV5-1 to TRBJ1-2, with a tentative D call TRBD1 (5 bases). The CDR3 sequence is 13 residues long. Germline lookup yields CDR1 SGHRS and CDR2 YFSETQ. Trimming pared 0 bases from V and 7 bases from J, leaving 10 bases between. CDR3 region: CASSLEGSGGYTF. The CDR3, as DNA: TGCGCCAGCAGCTTGGAGGGGAGTGGTGGCTACACCTTC. The full variable domain, its missing parts supplied by reference TRBV5-1 and TRBJ1-2, is KAGVTQTPRYLIKTRGQQVTLSCSPISGHRSVSWYQQTPGQGLQFLFEYFSETQRNKGNFPGRFSGRQFSNSRSEMNVSTLELGDSALYLCASSLEGSGGYTFGSGTRLTVV.

The chain links TRBV24-1 to TRBJ2-3, with 7 bases fitting TRBD2. The V gene end was trimmed by 7 bases and the J gene end by 4 bases; junction bases not matched to a gene: 10. Per the germline V gene, CDR1 is KGHDR and CDR2 is SFDVKD. The CDR3 covers 15 residues. The CDR3 spells CATSPEAGRSDTQYF. In DNA, the CDR3 is TGTGCCACCAGCCCGGAAGCGGGAAGATCAGATACGCAGTATTTT.

This chain joins TRBV24-1 and TRBJ2-2, with a weak D call TRBD2 (7 bases). Trimming left V 4 bases short and J 3 bases short, with 17 bases between. Germline V gene lookup returns CDR1 KGHDR and CDR2 SFDVKD. The CDR3 consists of 17 residues. The CDR3 loop reads CATSEHTGGPHTGELFF. CDR3 nucleotides: TGTGCCACCAGTGAGCATACCGGGGGGCCGCACACCGGGGAGCTGTTTTTT.

In this sample, this clonotype turned up a few times. V usage is TRBV7-8 and J usage is TRBJ2-1; TRBD2 agrees at 9 bases. The J segment lost 8 bases and the V segment lost 7 bases, leaving 6 bases of the junction unmatched. This CDR3 is built from 13 residues. Germline CDR1 reads SGHVS; CDR2 reads FQNEAQ. The CDR3 loop is CASNLSGGDEQFF. Here the CDR3 DNA reads TGTGCCAGCAACCTTAGCGGGGGTGATGAGCAGTTCTTC.

This chain links TRBV3-1 with TRBJ1-1, with TRBD1 as a possible D gene (6 bases). The V and J ends lost 4 bases and 9 bases respectively, with 18 bases between them. The CDR3 loop spans 14 amino acids. Germline lookup yields CDR1 LGHDT and CDR2 YNNKEL (reference sequence). This CDR3 is CASSRDTKTGKAFF. The CDR3 DNA is TGTGCCAGCAGCCGGGACACTAAGACAGGAAAAGCTTTCTTT.

This clonotype was counted a few times. The rearrangement uses TRBV5-1 and TRBJ2-2; D uncertain. This CDR3 has 15 amino acids. From germline, CDR1 is SGHRS and CDR2 YFSETQ. The germline V and J ends were trimmed by 5 bases and 0 bases, with 11 bases remaining between them. DNA of the CDR3: TGCGCCAGCAGAATAAAGGTCACGAACACCGGGGAGCTGTTTTTT. Encoded protein: CASRIKVTNTGELFF. Full variable domain (remainder filled in from reference TRBV5-1 and TRBJ2-2): KAGVTQTPRYLIKTRGQQVTLSCSPISGHRSVSWYQQTPGQGLQFLFEYFSETQRNKGNFPGRFSGRQFSNSRSEMNVSTLELGDSALYLCASRIKVTNTGELFFGEGSRLTVL.

This chain uses TRBV7-6 with TRBJ2-2; D is unresolved. This CDR3 is built from 14 residues. The V end was cut by 1 base, the J end by 4 bases, with 7 bases between. The germline V gene encodes CDR1 SGHVS and CDR2 FNYEAQ. This CDR3 is CASSLEHSTGELFF. The CDR3, as DNA: TGTGCCAGCAGCTTAGAGCACAGCACCGGGGAGCTGTTTTTT.

The chain recombines TRBV5-1 with TRBJ2-3; D assignment may be TRBD1 or TRBD2 (5 bases each). The CDR3 sequence is 15 residues long. The germline V gene has CDR1 SGHRS and CDR2 YFSETQ. The V gene lost 4 bases and the J gene lost 0 bases, with 12 bases spanning the gap. In DNA, the CDR3 is TGCGCCAGCAGCGGGGACCCCGGCAGCACAGATACGCAGTATTTT. Translation: CASSGDPGSTDTQYF.

This clonotype was seen a handful of times. This sequence joins TRBV6-5 and TRBJ2-1; weak D call: TRBD2 (5 bases). V was pared by 4 bases and J by 6 bases, with 13 bases between. This CDR3 comprises 14 residues. In germline, CDR1 is MNHEY, CDR2 SVGAGI. CDR3 in DNA: TGTGCCAGCAGTTCAGTGGGAGACGGCAATGAGCAGTTCTTC. It is translated as CASSSVGDGNEQFF.

On this clonotype itself: It may be a read error: a sequence one base away is much more abundant. This chain connects TRBV4-2 to TRBJ2-2, with D possibly being TRBD2 (6 bases). The V end was cut by 4 bases, the J end by 6 bases, with 9 bases between. CDR3 length equals 13 residues. Per germline, CDR1 LGHNA and CDR2 YNFKEQ. The CDR3 region is CASSPPGAGELFF. The CDR3, as DNA: TGTGCCAGCAGCCCCCCGGGGGCCGGGGAGCTGTTTTTT.

J is TRBJ2-5 and V is TRBV2; TRBD1 is a possible D gene (6 bases). CDR3 size: 14 residues. CDR1 and CDR2 from the germline V gene are SNHLY and FYNNEI. The V end lost 4 bases, the J end lost 3 bases, and 12 bases lay between the germline ends. In DNA, the CDR3 is TGTGCCAGCAGTGCCTTGACAGGAGAAGAGACCCAGTACTTC. Its protein is CASSALTGEETQYF.

The chain combines TRBV14 with TRBJ2-1; 8 bases match TRBD2. The germline gives CDR1 SGHDN, CDR2 FVKESK. This CDR3 is 16 amino acids long. The V segment lost 0 bases and the J segment 6 bases; nucleotides outside the gene matches: 7. CDR3 in amino acids: CASSQDVGGRSNEQFF. CDR3 nucleotide sequence: TGTGCCAGCAGCCAAGATGTGGGCGGGAGGTCCAATGAGCAGTTCTTC.

This clonotype was observed a handful of times. The chain joins TRBV2 to TRBJ2-1; tentatively, D is TRBD1 or TRBD2 (6 bases each). In germline, CDR1 is SNHLY, CDR2 FYNNEI. V dropped 5 bases and J dropped 7 bases, with 21 bases sitting between them. The CDR3 has 16 amino acids. The CDR3 loop is CASSPKGGEERNEQFF. As DNA, the CDR3 is TGTGCCAGCAGTCCAAAGGGGGGAGAAGAGCGGAATGAGCAGTTCTTC.

This clonotype was observed a few times. The chain is built from TRBV5-5 and TRBJ2-3; TRBD1 agrees at 8 bases. Unmatched junction bases numbered 5, after V lost 1 base and J lost 4 bases. Germline V CDR1 and CDR2: SGHKS, YYEKEE (reference sequence). There are 15 residues in the CDR3. CDR3 DNA sequence: TGTGCCAGCAGCTTGCCCAAGACAGGGGCAGATACGCAGTATTTT. This codes for CASSLPKTGADTQYF.

V gene TRBV3-1 combines with J gene TRBJ1-1; D gene uncertain. The germline V and J ends were trimmed by 2 bases and 0 bases, with 10 bases remaining between them. The CDR3 is 15 residues long. The germline CDR1 and CDR2 sequences are LGHDT and YNNKEL (reference sequence). CDR3 sequence reads: CASSQTQTVNTEAFF. Here the CDR3 DNA reads TGTGCCAGCAGCCAAACTCAGACGGTGAACACTGAAGCTTTCTTT.

This clonotype has a handful of counts. The chain joins TRBV11-2 to TRBJ2-2; 16 bases agree with TRBD2. Germline V lookup: CDR1 SGHAT, CDR2 FQNNGV. The CDR3 is 18 amino acids. Trimming at V came to 5 bases and at J to 4 bases, leaving 7 bases not matched to a gene. The CDR3 region is CASSKGLAGGPGTGELFF. The CDR3 DNA follows: TGTGCCAGCAGCAAGGGACTAGCGGGAGGGCCGGGCACCGGGGAGCTGTTTTTT.

This clonotype was detected only a few times. This sequence joins TRBV7-2 and TRBJ2-1, with 11 bases fitting TRBD2. The CDR3 sequence is 17 residues long. Trimming at V came to 1 base and at J to 4 bases, leaving 6 bases not matched to a gene. Germline CDR1 SGHTA, CDR2 FQGNSA. The CDR3 loop is CASSLGPGTSGYNEQFF. The CDR3 DNA sequence: TGTGCCAGCAGCTTAGGTCCTGGGACTAGCGGATACAATGAGCAGTTCTTC.

This clonotype has more than one count but fewer than ten. This chain uses TRBV27 with TRBJ2-1; D remains unclear. V was cut by 0 bases and J by 5 bases, with 8 bases left in between. Germline CDR1 is MNHEY and CDR2 is SMNVEV (reference sequence). This CDR3 is 14 amino acids long. CDR3 amino acids: CASSLSPGDNEQFF. Written as DNA, the CDR3 is TGTGCCAGCAGTTTATCGCCTGGGGACAATGAGCAGTTCTTC.

Only a few counts were recorded for this clonotype. The chain couples TRBV5-1 to TRBJ2-5; TRBD2 matches at 7 bases. The germline CDR1 and CDR2 sequences are SGHRS and YFSETQ. Losses at the gene ends were 4 bases for V and 5 bases for J; bases not matched to a gene: 20. The CDR3 runs to 18 residues. The CDR3, as DNA: TGCGCCAGCAGCCCTTGGGGGAGCGGGACCACTCATAGGGAGACCCAGTACTTC. Residues: CASSPWGSGTTHRETQYF.